This T cell receptor (beta chain) was retrieved from a study of CD8+ T cells in alopecia areata. Study-wide background: A 6-month off-drug phase came after tofacitinib, which had lasted 6 to 18 months. Overall study results and limits: Many expanded lesional clones stayed in scalp and blood while on tofacitinib.

As regards this clone: What it binds is unknown.

The treatment denotes: oral pan-JAK inhibitor, 5-10 mg twice daily. With V trimmed by 4 bases and J by 1 base, 2 bases remained unmatched. Germline V lookup: CDR1 SGHNT, CDR2 YYREEE (reference sequence). The CDR3 is made up of 14 amino acids. Sequencing used cDNA as its template, made by extracting RNA and reverse transcribing it. Using immunoSEQ multiplex PCR, the repertoire was profiled, and TCRdb retains in-frame clones only, with some absent. This sample has about 270,000 clones; about 60% occur once, and the top ten carry around 0.84%. The sequence was obtained from a human donor with alopecia areata. The source material was CD4+ T cells sorted from blood, sampled at week 52, from a patient treated with tofacitinib. The J gene is TRBJ2-4, the V gene TRBV5-4, with 7 bases aligning to TRBD1. In DNA form, the CDR3 reads TGTGCCAGCAGCAAGACAGGGGCCAAAAACATTCAGTACTTC. This gives the protein CASSKTGAKNIQYF. The whole variable domain, remainder taken from reference TRBV5-4 and TRBJ2-4, is ETGVTQSPTHLIKTRGQQVTLRCSSQSGHNTVSWYQQALGQGPQFIFQYYREEENGRGNFPPRFSGLQFPNYSSELNVNALELDDSALYLCASSKTGAKNIQYFGAGTRLSVL.